In its sample, the clone carrying this T cell receptor beta chain was seen a few times. The antigen is undetermined. Mismatch with germline at one junction end may stem from a read error. The CDR3 runs 16 residues. CDR1 is ENHRY and CDR2 is SYGVKD in the germline V gene. The entry originates in a study of T cells after yellow fever vaccination. For the study at large: Preparation used SMART-Seq v4 Ultra Low Input for the low-cell-number fractions.

Study-level results: Researchers noted that a small share of clonotypes showed up in both CD4 and CD8 compartments.

UMIs and a universal primer site were added when TCR cDNA was made by 5'RACE template switching. TCRdb analysed the 5' RACE reads with MiXCR anew, one entry per CDR3 protein. Of under 400,000 distinct CDR3 sequences listed, 9.5% to 13% are singletons. This specimen consisted of PBMCs, obtained on the day of the first yellow fever vaccination. The TCR was taken from a man younger than 35 who received the YFV17D yellow fever vaccine. The chain carries TRBV10-3 and TRBJ2-7; 10 positions agree with TRBD1. The CDR3 is CAISEPTGGSSDEQYF. The CDR3 nucleotides read TGTGCCATCAGTGAGCCGACAGGGGGCTCCTCCGACGAGCAGTACTTC.